In its sample, the clone carrying this T cell receptor beta chain was seen a few times. The data originate from a study of T cell changes during pregnancy in multiple sclerosis. Sequencing was performed with immunoSEQ multiplex PCR; in TCRdb, only in-frame clones are kept and a portion is missing. The sample lists more than 75,000 clones, 85% to 95% occurring once. From germline, CDR1 is LNHDA and CDR2 SQIVND (reference sequence). V gave up 9 bases and J gave up 10 bases, with 16 bases separating them. This CDR3 has 13 amino acids. Source: peripheral blood, taken in the third trimester of pregnancy. The rearrangement links TRBV19 to TRBJ1-6, with D possibly matching TRBD1 (5 bases). The sequence was collected from a female donor with multiple sclerosis, enrolled in a pregnancy study. CDR3 in amino acids: CASRAWGTSPLHF. CDR3 bases: TGTGCCAGCAGGGCCTGGGGCACCTCACCCCTCCACTTT. Full variable domain (outside the CDR3, taken from reference TRBV19 and TRBJ1-6): DGGITQSPKYLFRKEGQNVTLSCEQNLNHDAMYWYRQDPGQGLRLIYYSQIVNDFQKGDIAEGYSVSREKKESFPLTVTSAQKNPTAFYLCASRAWGTSPLHFGNGTRLTVT.